A single T cell receptor beta chain is shown here with its context. Its cognate antigen is unknown. These data are taken from a study of response to subunit inactivated influenza vaccine. Germline assignment: CDR1 SGHAT and CDR2 FQNNGV. CDR3 length: 14 residues. Trimming removed 1 base at V and 5 bases at J, with 11 bases between. Using its own MiXCR run on the RT-PCR reads, TCRdb lists one record per CDR3 protein. The data show more than 450,000 distinct CDR3 sequences, about 11% seen once. Findings and caveats of the study: Each seasonal flu vaccination may recruit only limited new T cells, authors suggested.

The chain couples TRBV11-2 to TRBJ2-5, with D possibly being TRBD2 (5 bases). The starting material was PBMCs from blood, obtained on the day of vaccination. The clonotype comes from a man over 45 who received an inactivated influenza vaccine. The CDR3 coding sequence is TGTGCCAGCAGCTTAGGGTGGAGGTTGGAGACCCAGTACTTC. Protein sequence: CASSLGWRLETQYF.